A single T cell receptor beta chain is shown here with its context. TCR beta CDR3 sequences were amplified from RNA transcripts. A set of HTBI primers served as the primers for a first-round RT-PCR of the TCR CDR3. MiXCR was run by TCRdb on the multiplex PCR reads, yielding one entry per CDR3 protein. The table records under 800,000 distinct CDR3 sequences, 12% to 15% of them present only once. The data are from a study of T cells in Graves' hyperthyroidism and ophthalmopathy. Per the germline V gene, CDR1 is ENHRY and CDR2 is SYGVKD. Trimming cost V 0 bases and J 4 bases, with 6 bases left between them. This CDR3 contains 13 residues.

This clonotype was sampled from a woman in her late teens or twenties with Graves' hyperthyroidism. Sequencing used blood. This rearrangement joins TRBV10-3 to TRBJ2-5; the D is unclear. CDR3 nucleotides: TGTGCCATCAGTGAGTCTCTTCCAGAGACCCAGTACTTC. Translated, it gives CAISESLPETQYF.